This TCR beta chain derives from a study of OX40 agonist ivuxolimab in advanced cancers. Study-wide background: Subjects had a mean age of roughly 57 years, with a range of 23 to 79; around 83% were male. Eligibility rules accepted prior anti-PD-1, anti-PD-L1 or anti-CTLA-4 therapy, and 40% had some.

Study-wide points: Antigens targeted by the expanded peripheral T cells were not determined. On average, CD8+ T cells showed a greater number of expanded clones than CD4+.

In regard to this clone: Its cognate antigen is unknown.

V was clipped by 3 bases and J by 11 bases; unmatched bases: 10. The CDR3 totals 14 residues. Germline assignment: CDR1 KGHSH and CDR2 LQKENI. TCRdb's copy holds only in-frame clones and misses some; the assay was immunoSEQ multiplex PCR. The sample holds roughly 56,000 clones, about 85% seen once. The sequences come from CD4+ or CD8+ T cells sorted from blood, collected in a trial of the OX40 agonist ivuxolimab. The rearrangement joins TRBV18 to TRBJ1-3, with 7 bases matching TRBD1. This TCR came from an adult with an advanced solid tumor such as melanoma, head and neck, liver or kidney cancer. CDR3 DNA sequence: TGTGCCAGCTCACCTTCAGGGGGACCTTCTGCCATATATTTT. This sequence encodes CASSPSGGPSAIYF.